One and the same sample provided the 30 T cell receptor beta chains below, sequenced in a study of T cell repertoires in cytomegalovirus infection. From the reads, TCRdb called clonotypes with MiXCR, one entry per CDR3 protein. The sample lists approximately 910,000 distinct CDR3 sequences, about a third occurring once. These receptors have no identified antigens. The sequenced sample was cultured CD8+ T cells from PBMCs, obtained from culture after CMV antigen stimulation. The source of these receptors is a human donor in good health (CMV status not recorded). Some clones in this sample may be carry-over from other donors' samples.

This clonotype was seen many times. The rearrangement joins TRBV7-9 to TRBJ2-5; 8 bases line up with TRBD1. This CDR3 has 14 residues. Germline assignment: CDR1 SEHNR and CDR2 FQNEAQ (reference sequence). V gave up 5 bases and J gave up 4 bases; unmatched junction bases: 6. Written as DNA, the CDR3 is TGTGCCAGCAGCCCTGGACAGGGCGTAGAGACCCAGTACTTC. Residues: CASSPGQGVETQYF. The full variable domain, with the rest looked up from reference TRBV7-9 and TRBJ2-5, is DTGVSQNPRHKITKRGQNVTFRCDPISEHNRLYWYRQTLGQGPEFLTYFQNEAQLEKSRLLSDRFSAERPKGSFSTLEIQRTEQGDSAMYLCASSPGQGVETQYFGPGTRLLVL.

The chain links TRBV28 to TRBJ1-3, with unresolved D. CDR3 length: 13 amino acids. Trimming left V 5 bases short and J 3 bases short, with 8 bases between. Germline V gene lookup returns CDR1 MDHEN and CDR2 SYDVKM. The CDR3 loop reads CASSKEVGNTIYF. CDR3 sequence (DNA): TGTGCCAGCAGTAAGGAGGTTGGAAACACCATATATTTT. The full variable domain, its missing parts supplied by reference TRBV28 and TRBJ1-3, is DVKVTQSSRYLVKRTGEKVFLECVQDMDHENMFWYRQDPGLGLRLIYFSYDVKMKEKGDIPEGYSVSREKKERFSLILESASTNQTSMYLCASSKEVGNTIYFGEGSWLTVV.

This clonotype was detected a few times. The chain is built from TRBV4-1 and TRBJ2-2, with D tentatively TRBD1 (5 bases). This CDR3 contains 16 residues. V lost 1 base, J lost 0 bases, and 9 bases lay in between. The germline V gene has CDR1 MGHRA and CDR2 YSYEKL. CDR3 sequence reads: CASSQGVTANTGELFF. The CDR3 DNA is TGCGCCAGCAGCCAAGGGGTGACAGCGAACACCGGGGAGCTGTTTTTT.

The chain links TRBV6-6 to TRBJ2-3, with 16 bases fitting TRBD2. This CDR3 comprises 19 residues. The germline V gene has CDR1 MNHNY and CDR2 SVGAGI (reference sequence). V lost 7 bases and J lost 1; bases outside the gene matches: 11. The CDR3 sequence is CASTPGLAGGQGGTDTQYF. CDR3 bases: TGTGCCAGCACCCCGGGACTAGCGGGGGGGCAAGGTGGCACAGATACGCAGTATTTT.

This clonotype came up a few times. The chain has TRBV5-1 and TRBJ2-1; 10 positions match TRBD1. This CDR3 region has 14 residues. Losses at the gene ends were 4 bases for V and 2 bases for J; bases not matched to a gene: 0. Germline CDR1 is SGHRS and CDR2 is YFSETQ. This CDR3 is CASSGTGAYNEQFF. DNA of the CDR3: TGCGCCAGCAGCGGGACAGGGGCCTACAATGAGCAGTTCTTC. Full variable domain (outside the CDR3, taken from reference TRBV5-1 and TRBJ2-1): KAGVTQTPRYLIKTRGQQVTLSCSPISGHRSVSWYQQTPGQGLQFLFEYFSETQRNKGNFPGRFSGRQFSNSRSEMNVSTLELGDSALYLCASSGTGAYNEQFFGPGTRLTVL.

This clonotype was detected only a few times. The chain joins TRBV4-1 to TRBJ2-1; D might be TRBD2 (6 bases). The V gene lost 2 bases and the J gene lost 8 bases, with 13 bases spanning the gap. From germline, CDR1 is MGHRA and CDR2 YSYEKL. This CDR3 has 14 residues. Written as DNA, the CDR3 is TGCGCCAGCAGCCAATCGACTAGACCCGATGAGCAGTTCTTC. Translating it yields CASSQSTRPDEQFF.

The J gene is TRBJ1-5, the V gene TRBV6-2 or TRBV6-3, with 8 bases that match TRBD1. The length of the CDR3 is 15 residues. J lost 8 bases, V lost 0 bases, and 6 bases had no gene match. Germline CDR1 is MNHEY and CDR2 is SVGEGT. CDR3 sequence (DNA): TGTGCCAGCAGTTACTCGCCCCAGGGGGCTAAGCCCCAGCATTTT. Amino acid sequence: CASSYSPQGAKPQHF.

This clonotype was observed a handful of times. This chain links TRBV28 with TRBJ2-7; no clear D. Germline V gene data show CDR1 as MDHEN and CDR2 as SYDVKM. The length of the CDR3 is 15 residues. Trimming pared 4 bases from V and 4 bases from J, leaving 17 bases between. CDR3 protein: CASSSPRITDYEQYV. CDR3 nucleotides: TGTGCCAGCAGTTCACCTCGAATTACGGATTACGAGCAGTACGTC.

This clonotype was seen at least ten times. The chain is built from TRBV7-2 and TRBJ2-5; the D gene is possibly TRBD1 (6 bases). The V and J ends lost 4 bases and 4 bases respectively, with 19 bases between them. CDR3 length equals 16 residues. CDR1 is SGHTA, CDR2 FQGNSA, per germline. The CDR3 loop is CASSSSTRGRRETQYF. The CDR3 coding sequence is TGTGCCAGCAGCTCTTCCACCAGGGGTAGGAGAGAGACCCAGTACTTC. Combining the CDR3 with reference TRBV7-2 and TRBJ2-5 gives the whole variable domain GAGVSQSPSNKVTEKGKDVELRCDPISGHTALYWYRQSLGQGLEFLIYFQGNSAPDKSGLPSDRFSAERTGGSVSTLTIQRTQQEDSAVYLCASSSSTRGRRETQYFGPGTRLLVL.

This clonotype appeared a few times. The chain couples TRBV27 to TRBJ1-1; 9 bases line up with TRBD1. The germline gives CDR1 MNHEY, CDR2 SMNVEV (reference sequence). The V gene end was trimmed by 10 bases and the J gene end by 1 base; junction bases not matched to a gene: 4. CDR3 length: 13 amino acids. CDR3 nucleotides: TGTGCCACCTCGGGACAGGGGAACACTGAAGCTTTCTTT. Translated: CATSGQGNTEAFF.

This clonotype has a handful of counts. The CDR3 protein is CASSPAGNQEKLFF. The CDR3 DNA reads TGTGCCAGCAGCCCTGCAGGGAATCAGGAAAAACTGTTTTTT. The V gene is TRBV7-9, the J gene TRBJ1-4; a possible D gene is TRBD1 (5 bases). Germline CDR1 is SEHNR and CDR2 is FQNEAQ (reference sequence). The CDR3 has 14 residues. Trimming removed 5 bases at V and 8 bases at J, with 15 bases between.

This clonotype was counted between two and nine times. The DNA of the CDR3 is TGTGCCAGCGCACACTCGGGGAATGAGCAGTTCTTC. Translated: CASAHSGNEQFF. The genes are TRBV12-3 or TRBV12-4 and TRBJ2-1; weak D call: TRBD2 (5 bases). V was shortened by 8 bases and J by 7 bases, with 12 bases between the two germline ends. The CDR3 contains 12 residues.

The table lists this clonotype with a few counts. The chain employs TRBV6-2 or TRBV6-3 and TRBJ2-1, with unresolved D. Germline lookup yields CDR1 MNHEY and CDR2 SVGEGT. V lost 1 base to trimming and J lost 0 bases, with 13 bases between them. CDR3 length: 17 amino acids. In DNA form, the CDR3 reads TGTGCCAGCAGTTACTTGGTCTTCACAACCTCCTACAATGAGCAGTTCTTC. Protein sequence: CASSYLVFTTSYNEQFF.

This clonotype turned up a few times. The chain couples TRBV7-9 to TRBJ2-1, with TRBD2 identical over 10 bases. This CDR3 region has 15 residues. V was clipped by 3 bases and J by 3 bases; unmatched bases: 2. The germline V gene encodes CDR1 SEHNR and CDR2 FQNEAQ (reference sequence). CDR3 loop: CASSFLAGVYNEQFF. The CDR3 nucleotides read TGTGCCAGCAGCTTCCTAGCGGGGGTCTACAATGAGCAGTTCTTC.

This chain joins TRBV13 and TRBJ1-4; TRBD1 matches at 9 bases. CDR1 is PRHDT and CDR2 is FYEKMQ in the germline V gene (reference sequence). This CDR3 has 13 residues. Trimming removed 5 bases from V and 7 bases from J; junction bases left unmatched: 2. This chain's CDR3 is CASSGTGREKLFF. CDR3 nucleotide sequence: TGTGCCAGCAGCGGGACAGGGCGTGAAAAACTGTTTTTT.

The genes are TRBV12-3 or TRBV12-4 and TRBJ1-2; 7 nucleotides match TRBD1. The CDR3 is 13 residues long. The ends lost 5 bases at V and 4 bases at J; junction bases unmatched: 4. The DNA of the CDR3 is TGTGCCAGCAGTATGGGACAGCTCTATGGCTACACCTTC. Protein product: CASSMGQLYGYTF.

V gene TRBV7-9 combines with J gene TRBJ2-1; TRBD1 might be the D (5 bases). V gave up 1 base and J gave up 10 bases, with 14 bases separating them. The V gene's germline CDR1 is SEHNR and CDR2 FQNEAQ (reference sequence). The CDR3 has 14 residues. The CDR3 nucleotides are TGTGCCAGCAGCTTAGGGGCCTCCCAGGGAGAGCAGTTCTTC. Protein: CASSLGASQGEQFF. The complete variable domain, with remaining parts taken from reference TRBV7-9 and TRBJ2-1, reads DTGVSQNPRHKITKRGQNVTFRCDPISEHNRLYWYRQTLGQGPEFLTYFQNEAQLEKSRLLSDRFSAERPKGSFSTLEIQRTEQGDSAMYLCASSLGASQGEQFFGPGTRLTVL.

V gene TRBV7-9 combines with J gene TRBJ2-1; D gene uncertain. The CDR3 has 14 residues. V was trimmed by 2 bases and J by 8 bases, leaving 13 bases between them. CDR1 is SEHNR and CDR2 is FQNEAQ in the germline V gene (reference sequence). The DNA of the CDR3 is TGTGCCAGCAGCTTAAAGTCCCCCGTGGATGAGCAGTTCTTC. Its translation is CASSLKSPVDEQFF.

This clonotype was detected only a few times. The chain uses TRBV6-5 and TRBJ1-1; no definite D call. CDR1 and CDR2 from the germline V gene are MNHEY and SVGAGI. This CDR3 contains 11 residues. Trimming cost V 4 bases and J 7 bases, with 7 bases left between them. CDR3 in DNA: TGTGCCAGCAGTTTGCTAAGTGAAGCTTTCTTT. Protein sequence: CASSLLSEAFF.

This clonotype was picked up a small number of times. The CDR3 is CASSRMARETQYF. The CDR3 DNA follows: TGTGCCAGCAGCAGGATGGCAAGAGAGACCCAGTACTTC. V usage is TRBV6-5 and J usage is TRBJ2-5; no clear D. Germline CDR1 MNHEY, CDR2 SVGAGI. CDR3 size: 13 residues. V gave up 6 bases and J gave up 4 bases, with 12 bases separating them.

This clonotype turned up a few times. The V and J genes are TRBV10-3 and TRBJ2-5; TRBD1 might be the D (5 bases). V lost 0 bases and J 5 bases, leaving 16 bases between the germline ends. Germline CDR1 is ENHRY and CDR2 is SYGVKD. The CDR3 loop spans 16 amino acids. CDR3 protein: CAISESTAPSVETQYF. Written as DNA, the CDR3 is TGTGCCATCAGTGAGTCGACAGCCCCAAGCGTGGAGACCCAGTACTTC.

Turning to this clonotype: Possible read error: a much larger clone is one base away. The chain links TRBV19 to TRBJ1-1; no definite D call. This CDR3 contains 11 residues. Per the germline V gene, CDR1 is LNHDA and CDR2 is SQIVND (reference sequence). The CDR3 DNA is TGTGCCAGTAGTATGAACACTGAAGCTTACTTT. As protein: CASSMNTEAYF.

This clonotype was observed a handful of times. CDR3 residues: CASSRILGDGYTF. The CDR3 DNA sequence: TGTGCCAGCAGTAGAATCCTAGGAGATGGCTACACCTTC. This sequence joins TRBV6-2 or TRBV6-3 and TRBJ1-2; D gene ambiguous. Germline CDR1 MNHEY, CDR2 SVGEGT. The CDR3 extends over 13 amino acids. V lost 5 bases to trimming and J lost 6 bases, with 13 bases between them.

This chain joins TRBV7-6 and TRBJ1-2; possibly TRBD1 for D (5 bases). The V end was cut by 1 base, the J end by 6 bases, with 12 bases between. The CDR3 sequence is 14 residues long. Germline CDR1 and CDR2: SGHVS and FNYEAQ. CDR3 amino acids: CASSLGGAPNGYTF. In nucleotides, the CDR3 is TGTGCCAGCAGCTTAGGGGGCGCCCCAAATGGCTACACCTTC.

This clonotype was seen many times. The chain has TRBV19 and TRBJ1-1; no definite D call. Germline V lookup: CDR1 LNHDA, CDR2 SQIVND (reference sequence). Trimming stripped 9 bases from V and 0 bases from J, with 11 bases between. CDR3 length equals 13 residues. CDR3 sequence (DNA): TGTGCCAGCAGTTCCGGCTTGAACACTGAAGCTTTCTTT. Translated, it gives CASSSGLNTEAFF.

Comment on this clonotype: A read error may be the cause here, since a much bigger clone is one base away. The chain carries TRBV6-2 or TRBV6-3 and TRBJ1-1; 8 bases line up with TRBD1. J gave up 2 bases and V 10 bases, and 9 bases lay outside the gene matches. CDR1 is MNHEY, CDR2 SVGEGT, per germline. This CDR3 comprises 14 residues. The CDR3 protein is CANTPDRVNTEAFF. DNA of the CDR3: TGTGCCAACACCCCGGACAGGGTAAACACTGAAGCTTTCTTT.

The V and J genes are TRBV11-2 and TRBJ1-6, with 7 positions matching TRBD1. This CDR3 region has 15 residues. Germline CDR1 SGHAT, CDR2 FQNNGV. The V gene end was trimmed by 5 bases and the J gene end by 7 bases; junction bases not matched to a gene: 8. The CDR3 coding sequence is TGTGCCAGCAGCGTCCGACAGGGCGGCAATTCACCCCTCCACTTT. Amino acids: CASSVRQGGNSPLHF.

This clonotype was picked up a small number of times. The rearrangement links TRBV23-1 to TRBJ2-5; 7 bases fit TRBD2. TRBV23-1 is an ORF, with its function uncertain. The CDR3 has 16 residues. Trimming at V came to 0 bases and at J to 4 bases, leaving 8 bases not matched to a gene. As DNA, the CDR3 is TGCGCCAGCAGTCAATCGGGAGGGTTTCCCGCAGAGACCCAGTACTTC. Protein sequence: CASSQSGGFPAETQYF.

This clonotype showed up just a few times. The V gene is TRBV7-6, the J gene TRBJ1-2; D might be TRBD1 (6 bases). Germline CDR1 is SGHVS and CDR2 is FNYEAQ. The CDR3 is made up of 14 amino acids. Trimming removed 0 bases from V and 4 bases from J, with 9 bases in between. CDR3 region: CASSLARGPYGYTF. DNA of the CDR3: TGTGCCAGCAGCTTAGCCAGGGGACCCTATGGCTACACCTTC.

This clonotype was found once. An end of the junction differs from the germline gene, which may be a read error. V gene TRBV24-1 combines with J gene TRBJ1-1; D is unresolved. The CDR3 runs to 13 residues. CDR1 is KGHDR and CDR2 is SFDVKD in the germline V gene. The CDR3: CVTSDLGGQEAFF. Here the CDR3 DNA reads TGTGTCACCAGTGATTTGGGAGGGCAAGAAGCTTTCTTT.